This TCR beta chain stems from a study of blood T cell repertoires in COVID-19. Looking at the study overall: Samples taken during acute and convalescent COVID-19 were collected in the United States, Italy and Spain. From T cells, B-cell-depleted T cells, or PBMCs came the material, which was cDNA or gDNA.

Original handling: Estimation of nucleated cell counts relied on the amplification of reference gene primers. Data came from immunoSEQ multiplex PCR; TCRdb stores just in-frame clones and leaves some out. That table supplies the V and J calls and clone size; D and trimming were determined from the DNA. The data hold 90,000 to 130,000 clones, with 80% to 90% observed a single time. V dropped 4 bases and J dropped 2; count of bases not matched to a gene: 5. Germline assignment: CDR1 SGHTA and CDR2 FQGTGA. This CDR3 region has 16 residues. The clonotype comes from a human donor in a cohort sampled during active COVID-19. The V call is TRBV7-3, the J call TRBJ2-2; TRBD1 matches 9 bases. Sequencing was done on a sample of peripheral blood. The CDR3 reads CASSSTGGPNTGELFF. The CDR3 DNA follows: TGTGCCAGCAGCTCAACAGGGGGCCCCAACACCGGGGAGCTGTTTTTT.